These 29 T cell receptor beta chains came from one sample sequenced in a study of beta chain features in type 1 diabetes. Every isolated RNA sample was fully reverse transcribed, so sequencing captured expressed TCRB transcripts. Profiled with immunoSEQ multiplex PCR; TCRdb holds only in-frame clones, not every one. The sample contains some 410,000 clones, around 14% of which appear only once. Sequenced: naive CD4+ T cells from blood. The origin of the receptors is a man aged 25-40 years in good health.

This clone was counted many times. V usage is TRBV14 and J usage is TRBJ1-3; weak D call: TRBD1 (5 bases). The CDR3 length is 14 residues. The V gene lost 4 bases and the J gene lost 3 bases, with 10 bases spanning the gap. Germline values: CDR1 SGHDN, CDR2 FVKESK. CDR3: CASSPGGDGNTIYF. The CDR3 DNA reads TGTGCCAGCAGCCCGGGGGGAGATGGAAACACCATATATTTT.

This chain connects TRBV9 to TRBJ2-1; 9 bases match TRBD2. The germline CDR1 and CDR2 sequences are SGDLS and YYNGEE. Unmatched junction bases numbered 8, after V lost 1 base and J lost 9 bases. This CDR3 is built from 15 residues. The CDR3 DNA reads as TGTGCCAGCAGCGTAACATTGACTAGCGGAAGTGAGCAGTTCTTC. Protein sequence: CASSVTLTSGSEQFF.

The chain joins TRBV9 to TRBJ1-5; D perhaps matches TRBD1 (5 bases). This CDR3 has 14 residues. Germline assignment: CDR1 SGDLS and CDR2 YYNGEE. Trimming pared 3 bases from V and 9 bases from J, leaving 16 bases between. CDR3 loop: CASSEGPGLWPQHF. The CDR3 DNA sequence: TGTGCCAGCAGCGAGGGGCCAGGCCTTTGGCCCCAGCATTTT.

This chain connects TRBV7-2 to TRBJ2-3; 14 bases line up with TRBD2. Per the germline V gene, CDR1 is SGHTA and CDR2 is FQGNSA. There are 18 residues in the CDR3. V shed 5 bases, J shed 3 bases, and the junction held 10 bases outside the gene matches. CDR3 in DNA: TGTGCCAGCAGCAAAGGACTAGCGGGAGGTTTAGTGACAGATACGCAGTATTTT. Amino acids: CASSKGLAGGLVTDTQYF.

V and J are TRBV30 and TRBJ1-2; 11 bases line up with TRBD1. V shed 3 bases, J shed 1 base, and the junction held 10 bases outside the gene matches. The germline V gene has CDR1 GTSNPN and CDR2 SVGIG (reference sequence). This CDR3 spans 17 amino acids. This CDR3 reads CAWSPGTGGRSNYGYTF. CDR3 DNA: TGTGCCTGGAGCCCCGGGACAGGGGGACGAAGTAACTATGGCTACACCTTC.

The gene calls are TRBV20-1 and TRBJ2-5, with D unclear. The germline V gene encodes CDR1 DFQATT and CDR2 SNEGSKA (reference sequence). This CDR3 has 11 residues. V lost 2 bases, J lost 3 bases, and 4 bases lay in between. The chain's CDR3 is CSARRKETQYF. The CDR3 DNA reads TGCAGTGCTAGACGAAAAGAGACCCAGTACTTC.

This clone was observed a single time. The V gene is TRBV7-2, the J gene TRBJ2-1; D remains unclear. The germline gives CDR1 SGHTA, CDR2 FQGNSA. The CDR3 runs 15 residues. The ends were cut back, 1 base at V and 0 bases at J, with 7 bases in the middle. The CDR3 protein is CASSLGSSSYNEQFF. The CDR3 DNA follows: TGTGCCAGCAGCTTAGGCTCTTCCTCCTACAATGAGCAGTTCTTC.

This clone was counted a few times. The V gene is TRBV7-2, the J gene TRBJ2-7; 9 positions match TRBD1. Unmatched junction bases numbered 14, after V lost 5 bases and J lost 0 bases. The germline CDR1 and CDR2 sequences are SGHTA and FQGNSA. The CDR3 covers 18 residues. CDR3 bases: TGTGCCAGCAGCATGGGACAGGGAGGTAGAATAAGCTCCTACGAGCAGTACTTC. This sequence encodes CASSMGQGGRISSYEQYF. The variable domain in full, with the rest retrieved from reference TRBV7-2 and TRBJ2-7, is GAGVSQSPSNKVTEKGKDVELRCDPISGHTALYWYRQSLGQGLEFLIYFQGNSAPDKSGLPSDRFSAERTGGSVSTLTIQRTQQEDSAVYLCASSMGQGGRISSYEQYFGPGTRLTVT.

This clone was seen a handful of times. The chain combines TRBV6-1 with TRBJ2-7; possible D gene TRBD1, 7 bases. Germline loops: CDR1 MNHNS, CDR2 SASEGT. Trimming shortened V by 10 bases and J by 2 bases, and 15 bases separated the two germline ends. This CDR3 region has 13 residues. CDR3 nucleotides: TGTGCCACCGCGCAGGGGGGACCCTACGAGCAGTACTTC. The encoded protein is CATAQGGPYEQYF.

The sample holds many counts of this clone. The CDR3 DNA follows: TGTGCCAGCAGCCAAGCTCCAACCGAGCAGTTCTTC. This encodes CASSQAPTEQFF. The chain is built from TRBV14 and TRBJ2-1; D gene ambiguous. The CDR3 totals 12 residues. V shed 1 base and J shed 10 bases, with 8 bases lying between them. Germline V gene lookup returns CDR1 SGHDN and CDR2 FVKESK.

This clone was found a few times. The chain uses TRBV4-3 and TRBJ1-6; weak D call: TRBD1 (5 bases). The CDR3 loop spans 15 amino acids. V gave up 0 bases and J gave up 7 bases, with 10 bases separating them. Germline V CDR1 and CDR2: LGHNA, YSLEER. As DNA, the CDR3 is TGCGCCAGCAGCCAAGACAGGGCACCGAATTCACCCCTCCACTTT. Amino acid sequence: CASSQDRAPNSPLHF.

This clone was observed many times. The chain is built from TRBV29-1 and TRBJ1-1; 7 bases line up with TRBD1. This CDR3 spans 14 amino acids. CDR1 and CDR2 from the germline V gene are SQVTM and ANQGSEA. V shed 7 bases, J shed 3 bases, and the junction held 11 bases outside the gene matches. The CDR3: CSGMTGRSDTEAFF. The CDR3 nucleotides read TGCAGCGGGATGACAGGGCGAAGTGACACTGAAGCTTTCTTT.

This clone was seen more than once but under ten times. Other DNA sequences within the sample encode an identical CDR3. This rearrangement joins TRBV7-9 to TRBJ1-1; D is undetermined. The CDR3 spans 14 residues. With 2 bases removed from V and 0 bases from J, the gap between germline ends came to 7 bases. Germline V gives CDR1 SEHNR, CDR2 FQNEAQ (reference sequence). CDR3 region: CASSLSGVNTEAFF. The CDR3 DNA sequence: TGTGCCAGCAGCTTAAGTGGGGTGAACACTGAAGCTTTCTTT.

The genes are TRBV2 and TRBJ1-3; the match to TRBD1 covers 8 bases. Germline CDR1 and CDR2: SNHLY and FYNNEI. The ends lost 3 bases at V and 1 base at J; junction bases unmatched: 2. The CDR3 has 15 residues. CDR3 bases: TGTGCCAGCAGTGACCGGACAGGGTCTGGAAACACCATATATTTT. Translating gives CASSDRTGSGNTIYF.

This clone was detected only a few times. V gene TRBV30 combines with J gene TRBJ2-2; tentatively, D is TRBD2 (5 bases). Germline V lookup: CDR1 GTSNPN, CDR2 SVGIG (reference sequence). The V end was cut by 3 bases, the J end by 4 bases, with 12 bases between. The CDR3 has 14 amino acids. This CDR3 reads CAWRTIGSTGELFF. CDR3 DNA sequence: TGTGCCTGGAGGACGATAGGGAGCACCGGGGAGCTGTTTTTT.

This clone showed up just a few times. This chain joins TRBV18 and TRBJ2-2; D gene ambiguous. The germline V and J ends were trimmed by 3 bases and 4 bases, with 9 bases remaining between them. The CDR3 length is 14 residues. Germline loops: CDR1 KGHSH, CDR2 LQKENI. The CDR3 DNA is TGTGCCAGCTCACCCCTCCCGGGCACCGGGGAGCTGTTTTTT. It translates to CASSPLPGTGELFF.

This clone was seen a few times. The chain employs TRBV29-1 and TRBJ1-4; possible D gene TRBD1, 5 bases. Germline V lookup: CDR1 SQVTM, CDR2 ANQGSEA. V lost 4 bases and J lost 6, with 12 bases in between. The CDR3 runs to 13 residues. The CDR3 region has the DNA TGCAGCGTTGCCGAGACAGACTATGAAAAACTGTTTTTT. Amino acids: CSVAETDYEKLFF.

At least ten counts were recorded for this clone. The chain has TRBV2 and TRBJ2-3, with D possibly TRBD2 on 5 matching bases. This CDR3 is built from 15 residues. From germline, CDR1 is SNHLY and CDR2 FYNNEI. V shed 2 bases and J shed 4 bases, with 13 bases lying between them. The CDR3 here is CASSEQLVRADTQYF. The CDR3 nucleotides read TGTGCCAGCAGTGAACAACTAGTTAGAGCAGATACGCAGTATTTT.

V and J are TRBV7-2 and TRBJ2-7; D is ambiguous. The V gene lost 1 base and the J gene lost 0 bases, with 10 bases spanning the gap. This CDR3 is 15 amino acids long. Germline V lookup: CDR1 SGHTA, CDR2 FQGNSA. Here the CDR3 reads CASSLVFGSSYEQYF. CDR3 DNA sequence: TGTGCCAGCAGCTTAGTTTTCGGCTCCTCCTACGAGCAGTACTTC. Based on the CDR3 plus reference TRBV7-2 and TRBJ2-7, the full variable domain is GAGVSQSPSNKVTEKGKDVELRCDPISGHTALYWYRQSLGQGLEFLIYFQGNSAPDKSGLPSDRFSAERTGGSVSTLTIQRTQQEDSAVYLCASSLVFGSSYEQYFGPGTRLTVT.

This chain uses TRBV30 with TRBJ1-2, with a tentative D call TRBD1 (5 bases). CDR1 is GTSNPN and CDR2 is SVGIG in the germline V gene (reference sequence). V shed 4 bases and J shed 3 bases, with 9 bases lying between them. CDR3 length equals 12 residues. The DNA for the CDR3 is TGTGCCTGGACTGCAGGGTACTATGGCTACACCTTC. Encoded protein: CAWTAGYYGYTF.

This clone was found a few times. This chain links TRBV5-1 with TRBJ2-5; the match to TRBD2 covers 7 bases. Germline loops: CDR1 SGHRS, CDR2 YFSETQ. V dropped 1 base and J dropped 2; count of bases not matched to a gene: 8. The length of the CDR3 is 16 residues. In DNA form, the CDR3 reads TGCGCCAGCAGCTTGAACTTCGCGGGAGCACAAGAGACCCAGTACTTC. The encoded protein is CASSLNFAGAQETQYF.

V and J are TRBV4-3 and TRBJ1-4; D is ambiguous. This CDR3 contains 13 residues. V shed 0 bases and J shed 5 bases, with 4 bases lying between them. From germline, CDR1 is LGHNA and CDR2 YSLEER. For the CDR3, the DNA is TGCGCCAGCAGCCAAGATCGGAATGAAAAACTGTTTTTT. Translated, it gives CASSQDRNEKLFF.

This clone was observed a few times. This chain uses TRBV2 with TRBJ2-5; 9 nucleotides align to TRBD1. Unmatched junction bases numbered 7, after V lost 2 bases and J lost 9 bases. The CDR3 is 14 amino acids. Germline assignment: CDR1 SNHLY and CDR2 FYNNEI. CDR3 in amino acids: CASSERTGVMAQYF. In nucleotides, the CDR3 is TGTGCCAGCAGTGAAAGGACAGGGGTCATGGCCCAGTACTTC.

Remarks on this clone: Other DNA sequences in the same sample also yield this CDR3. CDR3 residues: CSATSTDTQYF. The CDR3 nucleotides read TGCAGTGCAACTAGCACAGATACGCAGTATTTT. V usage is TRBV20-1 and J usage is TRBJ2-3; D unresolved. The germline CDR1 and CDR2 sequences are DFQATT and SNEGSKA (reference sequence). Trimming took 6 bases from V and 0 from J, leaving 4 bases between them. This CDR3 has 11 amino acids.

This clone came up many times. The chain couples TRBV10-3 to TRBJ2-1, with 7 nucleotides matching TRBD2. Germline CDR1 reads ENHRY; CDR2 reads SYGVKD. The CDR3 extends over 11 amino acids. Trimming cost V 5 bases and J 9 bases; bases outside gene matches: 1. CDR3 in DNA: TGTGCCATCAGTCCTAGCGGTGAGCAGTTCTTC. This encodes CAISPSGEQFF.

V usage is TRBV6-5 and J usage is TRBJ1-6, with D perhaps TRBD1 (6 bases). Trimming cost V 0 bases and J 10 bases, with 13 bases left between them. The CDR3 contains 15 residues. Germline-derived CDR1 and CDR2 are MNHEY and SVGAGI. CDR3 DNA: TGTGCCAGCAGTTACTCGGGGGGCCAGGGATCACCCCTCCACTTT. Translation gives CASSYSGGQGSPLHF.

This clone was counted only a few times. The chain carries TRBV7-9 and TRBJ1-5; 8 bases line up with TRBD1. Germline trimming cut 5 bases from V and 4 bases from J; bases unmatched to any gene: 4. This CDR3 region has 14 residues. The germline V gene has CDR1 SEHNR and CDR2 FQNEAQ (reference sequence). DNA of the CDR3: TGTGCCAGCAGCCTCACAGGGGGGAATCAGCCCCAGCATTTT. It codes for CASSLTGGNQPQHF.

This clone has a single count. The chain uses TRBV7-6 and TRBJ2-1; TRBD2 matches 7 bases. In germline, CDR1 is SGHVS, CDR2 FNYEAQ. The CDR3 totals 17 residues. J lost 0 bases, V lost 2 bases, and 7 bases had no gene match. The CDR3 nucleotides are TGTGCCAGCAGCTTAACCGGCGGGGGTATCTCCTACAATGAGCAGTTCTTC. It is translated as CASSLTGGGISYNEQFF.

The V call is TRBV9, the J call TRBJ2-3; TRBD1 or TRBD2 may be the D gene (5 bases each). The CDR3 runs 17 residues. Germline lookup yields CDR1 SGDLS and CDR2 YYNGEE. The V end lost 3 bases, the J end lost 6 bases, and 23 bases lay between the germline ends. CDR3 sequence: CASSAAPGPVGADTQYF. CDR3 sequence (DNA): TGTGCCAGCAGCGCCGCCCCGGGACCCGTAGGCGCGGATACGCAGTATTTT.